The clone carrying this T cell receptor (beta chain) was picked up a small number of times. This entry belongs to a study of blood T cell repertoires in COVID-19. On the study more broadly: Sites in the United States, Italy and Spain provided acute and convalescent COVID-19 samples. The analysed material was cDNA or gDNA that came from T cells, B-cell-depleted T cells, or PBMCs.

CDR1 and CDR2 from the germline V gene are SEHNR and FQNEAQ (reference sequence). The CDR3 is made up of 13 amino acids. V was clipped by 4 bases and J by 0 bases, with 6 bases between them. In the original analysis: Using reference gene primer amplification, nucleated cell counts were estimated. Measured with immunoSEQ multiplex PCR; TCRdb has only the in-frame clones, and not every one. V and J calls and clone size are copied from that table; D and trimming were computed from the DNA. The table records about 130,000 clones, roughly 84% of them present only once. The TCR originated in a woman aged 25 to 45 who had recovered from COVID-19. Sequenced input: peripheral blood. The chain links TRBV7-9 to TRBJ1-1; D not resolved. The CDR3 nucleotides read TGTGCCAGCAGCTCGAGCGTGAACACTGAAGCTTTCTTT. Its translation is CASSSSVNTEAFF.